What follows are 3 T cell receptor beta chains derived from one specimen sequenced in a study of CD8 T cells in Susac syndrome (dated by TCRdb to the late 2010s). Library preparation was by the immunoSEQ multiplex PCR assay. RNA was extracted with the RNeasy kit and roughly 0.5 to 1 ug was reverse transcribed using random hexamers. Using fastp trimming at Q25 and MiXCR clonotype assembly, TCRdb reanalyzed the public sequencing data and kept in-frame beta chains. Every entry covers one CDR3 protein and lists the most common genes and DNA from its rows. The sample contains 120,000 to 150,000 distinct CDR3 sequences, roughly 94% of them found a single time. The ten largest clones add up to 0.07% to 0.1% of the sample. The sample was CD4+ T cells from PBMCs. The receptors originated from a human donor in good health.

In its sample, this clonotype was seen once. The V call is TRBV3-1, the J call TRBJ2-5; 10 positions match TRBD2. With 4 bases clipped from V and 3 bases from J, the junction kept 8 bases outside the gene matches. Germline lookup yields CDR1 LGHDT and CDR2 YNNKEL (reference sequence). The CDR3 has 16 amino acids. This chain's CDR3 is CASSLGASGREETQYF. The CDR3 region has the DNA TGTGCCAGCAGCCTCGGGGCTAGCGGGAGAGAAGAGACCCAGTACTTC.

The chain has TRBV29-1 and TRBJ2-7, with D perhaps TRBD2 (7 bases). V lost 6 bases and J lost 6, with 18 bases in between. From germline, CDR1 is SQVTM and CDR2 ANQGSEA. The length of the CDR3 is 13 residues. CDR3 loop: CSVRFVGGGEQYF. DNA of the CDR3: TGCAGCGTCAGATTTGTAGGGGGGGGCGAGCAGTACTTC.

Here the CDR3 reads CASSPSGTSASTQYF. CDR3 DNA: TGTGCCAGCAGCCCATCCGGGACTAGCGCATCGACCCAGTACTTC. The chain carries TRBV3-1 and TRBJ2-5, with 10 bases lining up with TRBD2. The length of the CDR3 is 15 residues. Germline V gives CDR1 LGHDT, CDR2 YNNKEL (reference sequence). V trimming: 4 bases; J trimming: 7 bases; junction bases outside the gene matches: 9.